These T cell receptor beta chains were read from a single sample in a study of Graves' ophthalmopathy and Graves' hyperthyroidism. TCRdb analysed the multiplex PCR reads with MiXCR anew, one entry per CDR3 protein. The sample contains under 250,000 distinct CDR3 sequences, under 30% of which appear only once. The sample was peripheral blood. The receptors here all came from a man aged 50 to 59 with Graves' ophthalmopathy. Each CDR3 is given without its conserved first and last residue.

V gene,J gene,CDR3 protein
TRBV6-1,TRBJ2-7,ASSTTSGTHEQY
TRBV7-2,TRBJ2-7,ASSLYLAGAYEQY
TRBV20-1,TRBJ1-1,SAPNWPVNTEAF
TRBV6-1,TRBJ2-7,ASSEYHPGEQY
TRBV6-2/TRBV6-3,TRBJ2-7,ASYTGFEQY
TRBV6-1,TRBJ1-2,ASSAGDRGLDGYT
TRBV12-3/TRBV12-4,TRBJ1-5,ASRGDRRDQPQH
TRBV6-5,TRBJ2-4,ASSWRQTDNIQY
TRBV28,TRBJ1-1,ASTKNPEAF
TRBV11-2,TRBJ1-5,ASSLYREQPQH
TRBV6-1,TRBJ1-1,ASTGQGARMNTEAF
TRBV7-8,TRBJ2-7,ASSLARGRAVYEQY
TRBV12-3/TRBV12-4,TRBJ1-1,ASRRGYEQTEAF
TRBV12-3/TRBV12-4,TRBJ2-7,ASSLGTSYWYEQY
TRBV29-1,TRBJ1-2,SVYDRAPGYT
TRBV7-2,TRBJ1-2,ASSLVGETGGYT
TRBV7-2,TRBJ2-7,ASSLTPGPYEQY
TRBV6-2/TRBV6-3,TRBJ1-6,ASSYSRVRDSPLH
TRBV7-2,TRBJ1-5,ASSSPGQDHQPQH
TRBV7-9,TRBJ2-2,ASSIEVTGELF
TRBV12-5,TRBJ2-2,ASAVGATGELF
TRBV5-4,TRBJ2-7,ASSWATGSSYEQY
TRBV3-1,TRBJ1-1,ASSQGRQTDEAF
TRBV6-2/TRBV6-3,TRBJ2-7,ASRLGAGQGYEQY
TRBV6-2/TRBV6-3,TRBJ2-7,ASSFLGTGPYEQY
TRBV28,TRBJ2-1,ASQVPAVNEQF
TRBV6-4,TRBJ2-2,ASSRDPGTGELF
TRBV19,TRBJ2-5,ASSIPSGTGEQY
TRBV24-1,TRBJ2-2,ATSDFPGTGDTGELF